This T cell receptor (beta chain) was captured by sequencing in a study of blood T cells in healthy people across ages. Combining a sample-barcoded 5' primer with a J-beta primer mix, a second PCR ran for roughly 6 to 12 cycles. Every sample returned 2.5 million or more CDR3-containing paired-end reads. Each CDR3 protein gets one entry after TCRdb re-called the 5' RACE reads with MiXCR. The table shows hundreds of thousands of distinct CDR3 sequences, with approximately 49% occurring only once. The study isolated at least 7 million PBMCs from each sample. A word on this clonotype: The antigen is unknown.

The V and J ends lost 5 bases and 13 bases, in that order; junction bases with no gene match: 14. The CDR3 is 14 amino acids. In germline, CDR1 is LNHNV, CDR2 YYDKDF (reference sequence). The study, taken as a whole, reports: A roughly linear fall in TCR beta diversity per million T cells was seen with increasing age.

Sequencing input: blood. This sequence originates from a woman aged 55-75 years in good health. The V call is TRBV15, the J call TRBJ2-4, with 7 positions matching TRBD1. CDR3: CATSRVSTGTGQYF. CDR3 nucleotides: TGTGCCACCAGCCGAGTTTCGACAGGGACGGGGCAGTACTTC.